The T cell receptor beta chain under discussion was sequenced for a study of graft-versus-host responses after intestinal transplantation. TCRdb keeps only in-frame clones here, not all; method: immunoSEQ multiplex PCR. The sample has nearly 95,000 clones; 85% to 95% are singletons. The CDR3 is 16 amino acids. Trimming pared 0 bases from V and 2 bases from J, leaving 14 bases between. The germline V gene has CDR1 SGHTS and CDR2 YDEGEE. Study results and limitations: Allografts of one patient group, those with graft-donor T cell macrochimerism, had high graft-versus-host to host-versus-graft clonal ratios. GvH clones occurred in recipient marrow; some first appeared in ileum or blood.

Concerning this clone itself: The antigen is unknown.

The chain employs TRBV5-8 and TRBJ1-1; D gene uncertain. This TCR derives from a human donor who received an intestinal transplant. The sequencing used unstimulated CD8+ T cells sorted from spleen or lymph node cells, collected before intestinal transplant. CDR3 nucleotides: TGTGCCAGCAGCTTGGAAAAGATGGCAGGCAACACTGAAGCTTTCTTT. Encoded protein: CASSLEKMAGNTEAFF.